These 15 T cell receptor beta chains came from one sample sequenced in a study of OX40 agonist ivuxolimab in advanced cancers. Method: immunoSEQ multiplex PCR; TCRdb's copy keeps in-frame clones and lacks some. In the table there are 35,000 to 55,000 clones, more than 80% of which are singletons. Sequences were derived from CD4+ or CD8+ T cells sorted from blood, sampled in a trial of the OX40 agonist ivuxolimab. Every receptor here comes from an adult with an advanced solid tumor such as melanoma, head and neck, liver or kidney cancer.

The chain recombines TRBV7-6 with TRBJ2-3; D call uncertain. The V end lost 0 bases, the J end lost 0 bases, and 7 bases lay between the germline ends. This CDR3 spans 15 amino acids. Germline V gene data show CDR1 as SGHVS and CDR2 as FNYEAQ. Here the CDR3 reads CASSLAGSSTDTQYF. For the CDR3, the DNA is TGTGCCAGCAGCTTAGCGGGGTCTAGCACAGATACGCAGTATTTT.

V is TRBV29-1 and J is TRBJ2-7; 10 nucleotides line up with TRBD1. V lost 6 bases to trimming and J lost 4 bases; unmatched junction nucleotides: 6. The CDR3 is 13 residues long. CDR1 SQVTM and CDR2 ANQGSEA come from the germline V gene. CDR3 nucleotides: TGCAGCGTCTTGACAGGGGGCGGGTACGAGCAGTACTTC. It encodes CSVLTGGGYEQYF.

This clone came up once. As DNA, the CDR3 is TGTGCCAGCAGTTACTGGGGACAGGGGCATGGCTACACCTTC. This gives the protein CASSYWGQGHGYTF. This sequence joins TRBV6-6 and TRBJ1-2; 10 bases line up with TRBD1. Germline assignment: CDR1 MNHNY and CDR2 SVGAGI (reference sequence). The V gene end was trimmed by 1 base and the J gene end by 6 bases; junction bases not matched to a gene: 2. The CDR3 is 14 residues long.

The genes are TRBV6-1 and TRBJ2-7; 7 bases line up with TRBD1. This CDR3 comprises 12 residues. Trimming removed 10 bases from V and 1 base from J; junction bases left unmatched: 4. CDR1 is MNHNS and CDR2 is SASEGT in the germline V gene. CDR3: CATKTGSYEQYF. The CDR3 DNA reads as TGTGCCACGAAGACAGGGTCCTACGAGCAGTACTTC.

The chain recombines TRBV20-1 with TRBJ2-3; 8 bases map to TRBD2. The CDR3 length is 10 residues. V shed 4 bases and J 11 bases; nucleotides not matched to a gene: 2. CDR1 and CDR2 from the germline V gene are DFQATT and SNEGSKA (reference sequence). The CDR3 coding sequence is TGCAGTGCTACCGGGGGGGAGCAGTATTTT. Residues: CSATGGEQYF.

The chain links TRBV11-3 to TRBJ1-1; D not resolved. Germline lookup yields CDR1 SGHNT and CDR2 YENEEA. There are 11 residues in the CDR3. Trimming removed 5 bases from V and 10 bases from J, with 11 bases in between. The CDR3 DNA is TGTGCCAGCAGCCCAGGATTGGGAGCTTTCTTT. Protein: CASSPGLGAFF.

The V gene is TRBV5-6, the J gene TRBJ2-1, with 7 bases lining up with TRBD2. The CDR3 is made up of 15 amino acids. Germline V gene sequence: CDR1 SGHDT, CDR2 YYEEEE. V was clipped by 1 base and J by 8 bases; unmatched bases: 9. CDR3 nucleotides: TGTGCCAGCAGCTTGAGACTAGCTGGGTTCGATGAGCAGTTCTTC. Residues: CASSLRLAGFDEQFF.

The chain couples TRBV9 to TRBJ2-1; 8 bases match TRBD2. Germline V gene data show CDR1 as SGDLS and CDR2 as YYNGEE. J was trimmed by 10 bases and V by 4 bases; bases with no gene match: 13. The CDR3 loop spans 15 amino acids. The CDR3 nucleotides read TGTGCCAGCAGCATACTGGGACTAGGCTCTGGGGAGCAGTTCTTC. Translated, it gives CASSILGLGSGEQFF.

Sample share makes this clone medium-sized. The chain uses TRBV6-1 and TRBJ2-5, with 10 bases aligning to TRBD2. The V segment lost 0 bases and the J segment 4 bases; nucleotides outside the gene matches: 2. CDR3 length: 15 amino acids. The germline V gene encodes CDR1 MNHNS and CDR2 SASEGT. The DNA of the CDR3 is TGTGCCAGCAGTGAAGCAGCGGGGGGGCCAGAGACCCAGTACTTC. This translates into CASSEAAGGPETQYF.

With regard to this clone: The same CDR3 also results from other DNA sequences found in this sample. The chain employs TRBV4-1 and TRBJ1-2; 9 bases match TRBD1. Germline V gene data show CDR1 as MGHRA and CDR2 as YSYEKL. The ends lost 1 base at V and 4 bases at J; junction bases unmatched: 10. The CDR3 has 17 amino acids. This chain's CDR3 is CASSQGFARTGVYGYTF. DNA of the CDR3: TGCGCCAGCAGCCAAGGGTTCGCCAGGACAGGGGTCTATGGCTACACCTTC.

The rearrangement joins TRBV29-1 to TRBJ1-1; D possibly corresponds to TRBD1 (6 bases). Germline V gives CDR1 SQVTM, CDR2 ANQGSEA. The V end was cut by 3 bases, the J end by 6 bases, with 11 bases between. The CDR3 is made up of 12 amino acids. For the CDR3, the DNA is TGCAGCGTTGAGTGGGGGGCCGCTGAAGCTTTCTTT. Its translation: CSVEWGAAEAFF.

V gene TRBV5-1 combines with J gene TRBJ2-1, with 7 positions matching TRBD1. CDR1 and CDR2 from the germline V gene are SGHRS and YFSETQ. V trimming: 2 bases; J trimming: 4 bases; junction bases outside the gene matches: 6. The CDR3 has 15 amino acids. The CDR3 loop reads CASSLDRAPYNEQFF. The DNA for the CDR3 is TGCGCCAGCAGCTTAGACAGGGCCCCGTACAATGAGCAGTTCTTC.

The rearrangement joins TRBV6-6 to TRBJ2-1; no clear D gene. CDR1 MNHNY and CDR2 SVGAGI come from the germline V gene (reference sequence). V was clipped by 5 bases and J by 3 bases, with 8 bases between them. CDR3 length equals 13 residues. CDR3 DNA sequence: TGTGCCAGCAGTCACGATAGCTACAATGAGCAGTTCTTC. It specifies CASSHDSYNEQFF.

V is TRBV14 and J is TRBJ2-2, with TRBD2 matching 8 bases. With 4 bases clipped from V and 0 bases from J, the junction kept 4 bases outside the gene matches. The CDR3 loop spans 16 amino acids. Germline V gene sequence: CDR1 SGHDN, CDR2 FVKESK. CDR3: CASSRTSGANTGELFF. CDR3 nucleotides: TGTGCCAGCAGCCGCACTAGCGGCGCGAACACCGGGGAGCTGTTTTTT.

This sequence joins TRBV28 and TRBJ2-7; D remains unclear. The length of the CDR3 is 12 residues. V lost 3 bases to trimming and J lost 3 bases, with 6 bases between them. In germline, CDR1 is MDHEN, CDR2 SYDVKM. CDR3 nucleotides: TGTGCCAGCAGTTTGTCCTACTACGAGCAGTACTTC. It is translated as CASSLSYYEQYF.